This T cell receptor beta chain was sequenced during a study of blood T cells in healthy people across ages. Regarding this clonotype: What it recognizes is unknown.

Broader study findings: Researchers deemed the diversity estimates from one million T cells underestimates.

For the second PCR, which ran for 7 to 11 cycles, a sample-barcoded 5' primer and a J-beta primer mix were used. Carrying 12 random nucleotides, a template-switch adaptor labeled each individual cDNA molecule. TCRdb called the 5' RACE reads again in MiXCR, with one record for every CDR3 protein. The sample lists approximately 800,000 distinct CDR3 sequences, 35% to 50% occurring once. The TCR originated in a man older than 75 in good health. Input material: blood.

The CDR3, as DNA: TGTGCCAGCAGTTCCGCCCGGCGGGGGACCTACAATGAGCAGTTCTTC. It specifies CASSSARRGTYNEQFF. The chain uses TRBV12-3 or TRBV12-4 and TRBJ2-1; 7 bases align to TRBD2. The CDR3 covers 16 residues. Trimming took 4 bases from V and 2 from J; bases not matched to a gene: 8.